This T cell receptor (beta chain) was sequenced for a study of blood T cell repertoires in COVID-19. Study in general: T cells, B-cell-depleted T cells, or PBMCs supplied cDNA or gDNA.

The J segment lost 5 bases and the V segment lost 4 bases, leaving 15 bases of the junction unmatched. The CDR3 length is 19 residues. Germline V gene data show CDR1 as KGHSH and CDR2 as LQKENI. Ages ranged from about 18 to 89 years, with residence in about two dozen US areas. Exposed study participants had met a COVID-19 case within 2 weeks before entry. Profiled with immunoSEQ multiplex PCR; TCRdb holds only in-frame clones, not every one. Here the sample spans around 270,000 clones, approximately 89% being singletons. This chain links TRBV18 with TRBJ2-5; 14 bases fit TRBD2. The TCR comes from a woman between 40 and 50 years old who had been exposed to COVID-19. The sample consisted of PBMCs or T cells enriched from blood (not recorded which). Here the CDR3 DNA reads TGTGCCAGCTCACGAGACGGACTAGCGGGAGGCCCGGGGGTTGAGACCCAGTACTTC. Translated: CASSRDGLAGGPGVETQYF.